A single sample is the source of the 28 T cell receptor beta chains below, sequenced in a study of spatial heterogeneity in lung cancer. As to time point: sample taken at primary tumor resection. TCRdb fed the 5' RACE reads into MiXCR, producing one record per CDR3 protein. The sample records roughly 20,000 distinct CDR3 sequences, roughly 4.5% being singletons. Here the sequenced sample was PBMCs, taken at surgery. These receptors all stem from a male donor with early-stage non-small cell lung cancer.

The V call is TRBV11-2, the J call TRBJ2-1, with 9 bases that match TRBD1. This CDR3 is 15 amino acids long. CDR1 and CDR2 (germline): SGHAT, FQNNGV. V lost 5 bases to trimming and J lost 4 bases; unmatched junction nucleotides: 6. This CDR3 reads CASSPGTGTYNEQFF. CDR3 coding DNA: TGTGCCAGCAGCCCCGGGACAGGGACGTACAATGAGCAGTTCTTC.

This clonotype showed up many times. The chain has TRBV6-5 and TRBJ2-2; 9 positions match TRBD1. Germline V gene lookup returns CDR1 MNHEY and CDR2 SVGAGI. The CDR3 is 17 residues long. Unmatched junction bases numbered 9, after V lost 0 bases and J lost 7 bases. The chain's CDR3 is CASSYSGTGILSGELFF. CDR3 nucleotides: TGTGCCAGCAGTTACTCCGGGACAGGGATATTGAGCGGGGAGCTGTTTTTT.

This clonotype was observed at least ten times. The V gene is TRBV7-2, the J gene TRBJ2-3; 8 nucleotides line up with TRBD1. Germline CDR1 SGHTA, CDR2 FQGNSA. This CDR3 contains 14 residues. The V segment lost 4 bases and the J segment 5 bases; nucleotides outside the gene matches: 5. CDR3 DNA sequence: TGTGCCAGCAGCTCTAGGACAGGGAAAGATACGCAGTATTTT. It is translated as CASSSRTGKDTQYF.

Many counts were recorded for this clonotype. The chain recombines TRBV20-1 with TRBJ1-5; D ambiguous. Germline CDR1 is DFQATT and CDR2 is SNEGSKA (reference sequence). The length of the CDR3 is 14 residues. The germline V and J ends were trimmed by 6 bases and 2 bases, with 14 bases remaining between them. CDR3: CSAGLSRGNQPQHF. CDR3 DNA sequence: TGCAGTGCCGGATTATCCCGGGGCAATCAGCCCCAGCATTTT.

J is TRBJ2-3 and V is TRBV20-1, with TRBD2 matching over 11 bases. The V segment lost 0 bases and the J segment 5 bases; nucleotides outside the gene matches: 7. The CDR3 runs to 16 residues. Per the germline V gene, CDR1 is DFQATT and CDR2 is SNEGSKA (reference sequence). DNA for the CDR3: TGCAGTGCTAGAGATCCTAGCGGGGGGCAGTTAGATACGCAGTATTTT. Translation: CSARDPSGGQLDTQYF.

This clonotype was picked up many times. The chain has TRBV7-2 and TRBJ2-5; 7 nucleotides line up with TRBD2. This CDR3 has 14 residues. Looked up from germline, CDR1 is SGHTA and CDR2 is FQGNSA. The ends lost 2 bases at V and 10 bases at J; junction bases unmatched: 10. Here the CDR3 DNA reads TGTGCCAGCAGCTTACCGCGCGGGGGATTTGTCCAGTACTTC. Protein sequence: CASSLPRGGFVQYF.

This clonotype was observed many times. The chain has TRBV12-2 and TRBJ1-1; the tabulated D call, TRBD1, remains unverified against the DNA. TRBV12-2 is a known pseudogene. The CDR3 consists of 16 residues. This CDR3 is CASRLARGSMNTEAFF. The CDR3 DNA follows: TGTGCAAGTCGCTTAGCGAGGGGAAGTATGAACACTGAAGCTTTCTTT.

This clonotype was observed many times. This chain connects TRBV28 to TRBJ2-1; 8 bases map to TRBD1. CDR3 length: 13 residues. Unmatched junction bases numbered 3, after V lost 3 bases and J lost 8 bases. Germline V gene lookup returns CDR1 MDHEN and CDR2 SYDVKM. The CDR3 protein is CASSLDRVHEQFF. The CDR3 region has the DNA TGTGCCAGCAGTTTGGACAGGGTGCATGAGCAGTTCTTC. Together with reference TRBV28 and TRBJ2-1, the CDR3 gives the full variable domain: DVKVTQSSRYLVKRTGEKVFLECVQDMDHENMFWYRQDPGLGLRLIYFSYDVKMKEKGDIPEGYSVSREKKERFSLILESASTNQTSMYLCASSLDRVHEQFFGPGTRLTVL.

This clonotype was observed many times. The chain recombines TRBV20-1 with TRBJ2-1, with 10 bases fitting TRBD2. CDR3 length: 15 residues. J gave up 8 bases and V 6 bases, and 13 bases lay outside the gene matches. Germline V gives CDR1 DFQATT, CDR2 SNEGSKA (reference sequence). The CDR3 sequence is CSAPAPLAGNHEQFF. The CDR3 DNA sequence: TGCAGTGCCCCCGCCCCACTAGCGGGGAACCATGAGCAGTTCTTC.

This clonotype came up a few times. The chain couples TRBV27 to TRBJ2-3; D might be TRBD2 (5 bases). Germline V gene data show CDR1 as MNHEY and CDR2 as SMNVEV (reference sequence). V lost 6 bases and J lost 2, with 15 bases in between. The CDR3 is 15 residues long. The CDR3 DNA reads TGTGCCAGCAGGGGGTTCACGGGATACACAGATACGCAGTATTTT. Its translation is CASRGFTGYTDTQYF.

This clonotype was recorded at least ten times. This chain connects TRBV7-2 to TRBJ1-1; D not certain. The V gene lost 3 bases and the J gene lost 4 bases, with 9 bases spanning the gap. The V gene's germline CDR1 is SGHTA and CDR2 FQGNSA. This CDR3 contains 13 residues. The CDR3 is CASSFARSTEAFF. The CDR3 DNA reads TGTGCCAGCAGCTTTGCGAGGAGCACTGAAGCTTTCTTT.

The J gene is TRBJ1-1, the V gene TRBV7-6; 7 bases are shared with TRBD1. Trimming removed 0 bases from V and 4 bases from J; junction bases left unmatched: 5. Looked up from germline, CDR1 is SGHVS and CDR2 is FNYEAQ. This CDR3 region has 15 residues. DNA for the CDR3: TGTGCCAGCAGCTTAGCCCAGGGGGGCCTCACTGAAGCTTTCTTT. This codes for CASSLAQGGLTEAFF.

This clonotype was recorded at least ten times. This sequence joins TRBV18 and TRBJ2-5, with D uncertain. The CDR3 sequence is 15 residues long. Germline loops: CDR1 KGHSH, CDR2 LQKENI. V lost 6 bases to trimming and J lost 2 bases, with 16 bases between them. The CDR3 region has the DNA TGTGCCAGCTCTCCGACCGCCAATGTTCAAGAGACCCAGTACTTC. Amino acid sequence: CASSPTANVQETQYF.

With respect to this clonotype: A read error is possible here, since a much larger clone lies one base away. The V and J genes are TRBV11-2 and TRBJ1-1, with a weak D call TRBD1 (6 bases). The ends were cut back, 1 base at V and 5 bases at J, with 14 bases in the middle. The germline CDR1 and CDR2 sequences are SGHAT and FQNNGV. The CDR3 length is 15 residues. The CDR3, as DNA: TGTGCCAGCAGCTTAGGAGAGGGGGTGATAACTGAAGCTTTCTTT. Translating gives CASSLGEGVITEAFF.

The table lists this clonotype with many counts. This CDR3 is CASSLEGRAETQYF. The CDR3 nucleotides are TGTGCCAGCAGCTTGGAAGGCAGGGCGGAGACCCAGTACTTC. V usage is TRBV5-4 and J usage is TRBJ2-5, with D perhaps TRBD1 (5 bases). Germline V gives CDR1 SGHNT, CDR2 YYREEE (reference sequence). The CDR3 runs to 14 residues. V lost 0 bases and J 5 bases, leaving 11 bases between the germline ends.

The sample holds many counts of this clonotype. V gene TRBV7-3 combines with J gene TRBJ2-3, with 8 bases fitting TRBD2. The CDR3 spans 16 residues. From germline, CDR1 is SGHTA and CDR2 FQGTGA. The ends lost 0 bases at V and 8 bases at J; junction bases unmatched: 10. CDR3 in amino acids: CASSLTLAGPSGTQYF. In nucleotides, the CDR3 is TGTGCCAGCAGCTTAACGTTAGCGGGGCCCTCCGGTACGCAGTATTTT.

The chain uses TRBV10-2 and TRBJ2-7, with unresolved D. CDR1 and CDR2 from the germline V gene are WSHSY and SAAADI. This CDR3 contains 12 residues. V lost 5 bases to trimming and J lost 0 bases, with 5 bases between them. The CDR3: CASSSHSYEQYF. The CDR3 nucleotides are TGCGCCAGCAGTTCACACTCCTACGAGCAGTACTTC.

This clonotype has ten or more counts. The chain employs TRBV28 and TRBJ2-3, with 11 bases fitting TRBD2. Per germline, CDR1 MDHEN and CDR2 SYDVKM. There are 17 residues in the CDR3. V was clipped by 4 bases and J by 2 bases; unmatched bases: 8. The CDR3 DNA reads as TGTGCCAGCAGTTCCGCCTCTAGCGGGGGGCCCACAGATACGCAGTATTTT. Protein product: CASSSASSGGPTDTQYF.

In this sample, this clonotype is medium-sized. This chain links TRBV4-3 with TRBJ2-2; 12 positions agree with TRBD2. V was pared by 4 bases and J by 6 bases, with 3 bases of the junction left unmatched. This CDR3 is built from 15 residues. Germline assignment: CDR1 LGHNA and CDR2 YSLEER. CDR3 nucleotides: TGCGCCAGCAGCCTACTAGCGGGAGGTTCCGGGGAGCTGTTTTTT. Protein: CASSLLAGGSGELFF.

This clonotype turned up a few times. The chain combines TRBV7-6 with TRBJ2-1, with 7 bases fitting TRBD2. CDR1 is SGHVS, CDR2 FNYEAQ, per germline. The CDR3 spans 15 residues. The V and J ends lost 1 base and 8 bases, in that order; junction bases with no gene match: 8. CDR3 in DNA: TGTGCCAGCAGCTTAGGGGTAGCGGGCCCCTATGAGCAGTTCTTC. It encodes CASSLGVAGPYEQFF.

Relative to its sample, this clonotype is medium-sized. CDR3 residues: CASSLTSYEQYF. Here the CDR3 DNA reads TGTGCCAGCAGCCTAACCTCCTACGAGCAGTACTTC. This chain joins TRBV7-9 and TRBJ2-7; D uncertain. The V gene lost 5 bases and the J gene lost 0 bases, with 5 bases spanning the gap. The germline V gene has CDR1 SEHNR and CDR2 FQNEAQ (reference sequence). The CDR3 covers 12 residues.

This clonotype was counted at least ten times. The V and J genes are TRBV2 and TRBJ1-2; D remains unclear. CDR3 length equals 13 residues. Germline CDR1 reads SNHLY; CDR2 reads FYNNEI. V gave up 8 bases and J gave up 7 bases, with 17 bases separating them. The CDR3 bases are TGTGCCAGCGGATCAGACGGACTTACTGGCTACACCTTC. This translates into CASGSDGLTGYTF.

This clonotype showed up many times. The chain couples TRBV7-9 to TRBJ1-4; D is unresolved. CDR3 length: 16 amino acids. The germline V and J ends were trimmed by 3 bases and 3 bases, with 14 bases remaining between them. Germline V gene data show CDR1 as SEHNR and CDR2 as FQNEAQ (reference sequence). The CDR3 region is CASSFSGLAANEKLFF. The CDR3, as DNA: TGTGCCAGCAGCTTTAGCGGGCTTGCGGCTAATGAAAAACTGTTTTTT. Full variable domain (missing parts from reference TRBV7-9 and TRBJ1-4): DTGVSQNPRHKITKRGQNVTFRCDPISEHNRLYWYRQTLGQGPEFLTYFQNEAQLEKSRLLSDRFSAERPKGSFSTLEIQRTEQGDSAMYLCASSFSGLAANEKLFFGSGTQLSVL.

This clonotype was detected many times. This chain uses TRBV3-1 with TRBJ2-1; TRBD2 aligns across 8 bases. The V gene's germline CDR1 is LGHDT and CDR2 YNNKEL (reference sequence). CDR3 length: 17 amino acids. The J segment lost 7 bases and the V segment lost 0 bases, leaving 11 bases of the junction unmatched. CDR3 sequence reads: CASSQDIPGGPRNEQFF. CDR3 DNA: TGTGCCAGCAGCCAAGATATTCCGGGAGGGCCGCGAAATGAGCAGTTCTTC.

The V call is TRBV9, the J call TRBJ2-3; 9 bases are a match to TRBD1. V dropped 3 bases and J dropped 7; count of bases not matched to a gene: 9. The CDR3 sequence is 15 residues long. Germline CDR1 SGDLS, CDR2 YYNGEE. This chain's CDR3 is CASSGDGTGRHTQYF. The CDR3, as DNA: TGTGCCAGCAGCGGGGATGGGACAGGGAGGCATACGCAGTATTTT.

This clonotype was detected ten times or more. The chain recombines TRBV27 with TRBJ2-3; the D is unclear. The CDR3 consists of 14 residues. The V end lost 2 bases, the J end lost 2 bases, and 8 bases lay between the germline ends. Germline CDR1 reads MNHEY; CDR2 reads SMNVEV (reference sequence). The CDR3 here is CASSLNPNTDTQYF. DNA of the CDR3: TGTGCCAGCAGTTTAAACCCGAACACAGATACGCAGTATTTT.

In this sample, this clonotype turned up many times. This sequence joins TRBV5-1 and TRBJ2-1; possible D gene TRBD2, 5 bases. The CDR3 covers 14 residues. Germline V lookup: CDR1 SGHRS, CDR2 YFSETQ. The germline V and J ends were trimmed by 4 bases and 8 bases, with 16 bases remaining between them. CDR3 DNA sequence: TGCGCCAGCAGCCCTTCAGCGGTTAGGGATGAGCAGTTCTTC. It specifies CASSPSAVRDEQFF.

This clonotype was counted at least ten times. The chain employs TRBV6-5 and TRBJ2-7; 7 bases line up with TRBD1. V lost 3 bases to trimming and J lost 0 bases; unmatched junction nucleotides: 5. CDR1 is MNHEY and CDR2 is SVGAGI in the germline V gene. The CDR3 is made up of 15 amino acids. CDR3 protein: CASSYQSGGSYEQYF. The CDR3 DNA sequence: TGTGCCAGCAGTTATCAGTCAGGGGGCTCCTACGAGCAGTACTTC.